In this sample, the clone carrying this T cell receptor beta chain turned up once. Its target is not known. The CDR3 is 12 residues long. Trimming took off 4 bases at V and 8 bases at J, with 10 bases between the two ends. The germline CDR1 and CDR2 sequences are MNHEY and SMNVEV (reference sequence). Each CDR3 protein is one row after TCRdb ran MiXCR on the reads. The sample carries around 770,000 distinct CDR3 sequences, 29% recorded once. This sample stems from a study of T cell repertoires in cytomegalovirus infection. About the study: Peptides in the study included HLA-C-restricted and HLA-B-restricted CMV epitopes. Indications came from public TCR beta signatures; they pointed to CMV infection and to a matching HLA type. General study findings and limits: Dominating the ex vivo response were HLA-C-restricted CMV-specific TCR beta clonotypes.

The gene calls are TRBV27 and TRBJ2-3, with D perhaps TRBD1 (6 bases). The clonotype originates from a human donor in good health (CMV status not recorded). Some clones in this sample may be carry-over from other donors' samples. The material sequenced was cultured CD8+ T cells from PBMCs, taken from culture after CMV antigen stimulation. The CDR3 DNA reads TGTGCCAGCAGTTCTCCAGGGGTTACGCAGTATTTT. The encoded protein is CASSSPGVTQYF.